Listed below are T cell receptor beta chains from one sample, sequenced in a study of chronic HIV infection and antiretroviral therapy. One entry per CDR3 protein, called by TCRdb with MiXCR from the 5' RACE reads. This sample yields 45,000 to 60,000 distinct CDR3 sequences, of which 19% are seen a single time; under 3.5% belongs to the top ten. The sequencing sample was made of peripheral blood. The source of these receptors is an adult who had HIV and had not received antiretroviral therapy, or was an uninfected healthy control (not recorded which). CDR3s include the opening cysteine and the closing phenylalanine or tryptophan. A D gene is named only where the DNA matches it firmly. Size is stated for part of the rows, as once, few or many counts, or as a class when the clone is expanded.

v_call: TRBV29-1; clone_size: -; d_call: TRBD2; j_call: TRBJ2-3; cdr3_length: 18; cdr3_aa: CSVVVALAGALYTDTQYF; cdr3_nt: TGCAGCGTTGTCGTGGCCCTAGCGGGAGCCCTCTACACAGATACGCAGTATTTT
v_call: TRBV27; clone_size: few; d_call: -; j_call: TRBJ1-2; cdr3_length: 14; cdr3_aa: CASSLSRPGNGYTF; cdr3_nt: TGTGCCAGCAGTCTCTCAAGGCCGGGAAATGGCTACACCTTC
v_call: TRBV2; clone_size: few; d_call: TRBD1; j_call: TRBJ1-2; cdr3_length: 17; cdr3_aa: CASTQIQGALLGYGYTF; cdr3_nt: TGTGCCAGCACCCAAATACAGGGGGCCCTCTTAGGGTATGGCTACACCTTC
v_call: TRBV28; clone_size: -; d_call: TRBD1; j_call: TRBJ2-6; cdr3_length: 16; cdr3_aa: CASRTGGSSGANVLTF; cdr3_nt: TGTGCCAGCAGGACAGGGGGCTCCTCTGGGGCCAACGTCCTGACTTTC
v_call: TRBV5-4; clone_size: few; d_call: -; j_call: TRBJ2-7; cdr3_length: 13; cdr3_aa: CATRKGGAYEQYF; cdr3_nt: TGTGCCACCAGGAAAGGGGGGGCCTACGAGCAGTACTTC
v_call: TRBV6-5; clone_size: -; d_call: -; j_call: TRBJ2-6; cdr3_length: 14; cdr3_aa: CASSTGSGANVLTF; cdr3_nt: TGTGCCAGCAGTACAGGGTCGGGGGCCAACGTCCTGACTTTC
v_call: TRBV30; clone_size: few; d_call: -; j_call: TRBJ2-7; cdr3_length: 12; cdr3_aa: CAWSVREREQYF; cdr3_nt: TGTGCCTGGAGCGTCAGGGAGAGGGAGCAGTACTTC
v_call: TRBV6-2/TRBV6-3; clone_size: few; d_call: TRBD2; j_call: TRBJ2-7; cdr3_length: 14; cdr3_aa: CASISGTRIREQYF; cdr3_nt: TGTGCCAGCATCTCCGGGACTAGGATCCGCGAGCAGTACTTC
v_call: TRBV11-2; clone_size: -; d_call: TRBD1; j_call: TRBJ2-1; cdr3_length: 16; cdr3_aa: CASSPISGRGINEQFF; cdr3_nt: TGTGCCAGCAGCCCCATTTCGGGCAGGGGGATCAATGAGCAGTTCTTC
v_call: TRBV9; clone_size: once; d_call: -; j_call: TRBJ2-2; cdr3_length: 14; cdr3_aa: CASSVARATGELFF; cdr3_nt: TGTGCCAGCAGCGTAGCTAGAGCGACCGGGGAGCTGTTTTTT
v_call: TRBV5-4; clone_size: -; d_call: -; j_call: TRBJ1-2; cdr3_length: 15; cdr3_aa: CASSLQSRGYYGYTF; cdr3_nt: TGTGCCAGCAGCTTGCAGTCGAGGGGGTACTATGGCTACACCTTC
v_call: TRBV6-6; clone_size: -; d_call: TRBD1; j_call: TRBJ2-4; cdr3_length: 15; cdr3_aa: CASTGTGRTKNIQYF; cdr3_nt: TGTGCCAGCACGGGGACAGGGAGGACCAAAAACATTCAGTACTTC
v_call: TRBV27; clone_size: few; d_call: TRBD2; j_call: TRBJ2-2; cdr3_length: 14; cdr3_aa: CASKWTSGTGELFF; cdr3_nt: TGTGCCAGCAAATGGACTAGCGGGACAGGGGAGCTGTTTTTT
v_call: TRBV3-1; clone_size: -; d_call: TRBD2; j_call: TRBJ2-7; cdr3_length: 15; cdr3_aa: CASSPLAGGFSEQYF; cdr3_nt: TGTGCCAGCAGCCCGTTAGCGGGAGGTTTTTCCGAGCAGTACTTC
v_call: TRBV12-3/TRBV12-4; clone_size: few; d_call: -; j_call: TRBJ2-1; cdr3_length: 11; cdr3_aa: CASSSYNEQFF; cdr3_nt: TGTGCCAGCAGTTCCTACAATGAGCAGTTCTTC
v_call: TRBV29-1; clone_size: -; d_call: -; j_call: TRBJ2-2; cdr3_length: 12; cdr3_aa: CSVVQNTGELFF; cdr3_nt: TGCAGCGTTGTACAGAACACCGGGGAGCTGTTTTTT
v_call: TRBV6-1; clone_size: -; d_call: TRBD1; j_call: TRBJ2-4; cdr3_length: 13; cdr3_aa: CASSRDRGNIQYF; cdr3_nt: TGTGCCAGCAGCCGGGACAGGGGAAACATTCAGTACTTC
v_call: TRBV29-1; clone_size: few; d_call: -; j_call: TRBJ1-1; cdr3_length: 12; cdr3_aa: CSAIREDTEAFF; cdr3_nt: TGCAGCGCCATCAGGGAAGACACTGAAGCTTTCTTT
v_call: TRBV28; clone_size: -; d_call: TRBD2; j_call: TRBJ2-3; cdr3_length: 17; cdr3_aa: CASSPWELAGSTDTQYF; cdr3_nt: TGTGCCAGCAGTCCCTGGGAGCTAGCGGGTTCCACAGATACGCAGTATTTT
v_call: TRBV28; clone_size: -; d_call: TRBD1; j_call: TRBJ2-7; cdr3_length: 15; cdr3_aa: CASSYPGQGSYEQYF; cdr3_nt: TGTGCCAGCAGTTATCCGGGACAGGGCTCCTACGAGCAGTACTTC
v_call: TRBV10-3; clone_size: -; d_call: -; j_call: TRBJ2-3; cdr3_length: 13; cdr3_aa: CAISESTTHTQYF; cdr3_nt: TGTGCCATCAGTGAGTCGACTACTCATACGCAGTATTTT
v_call: TRBV27; clone_size: few; d_call: -; j_call: TRBJ2-2; cdr3_length: 16; cdr3_aa: CASSLLGGANTGELFF; cdr3_nt: TGTGCCAGCAGTTTACTCGGAGGCGCGAACACCGGGGAGCTGTTTTTT
v_call: TRBV7-8; clone_size: few; d_call: -; j_call: TRBJ2-1; cdr3_length: 14; cdr3_aa: CASSSRSQGNEQFF; cdr3_nt: TGTGCCAGCAGCTCCCGGAGCCAGGGGAATGAGCAGTTCTTC
v_call: TRBV29-1; clone_size: -; d_call: -; j_call: TRBJ1-1; cdr3_length: 12; cdr3_aa: CSGRDGFTEAFF; cdr3_nt: TGCAGCGGACGGGACGGATTCACTGAAGCTTTCTTT
v_call: TRBV28; clone_size: -; d_call: -; j_call: TRBJ1-4; cdr3_length: 12; cdr3_aa: CASSPTREKLFF; cdr3_nt: TGTGCCAGCAGTCCAACACGGGAAAAACTGTTTTTT
v_call: TRBV28; clone_size: -; d_call: -; j_call: TRBJ2-7; cdr3_length: 16; cdr3_aa: CASSSAGTKDHYEQYF; cdr3_nt: TGTGCCAGCAGTTCTGCCGGGACGAAAGACCACTACGAGCAGTACTTC